What follows are 4 T cell receptor beta chains derived from one specimen sequenced in a study of metastatic and nonmetastatic thyroid tumors. None of the patients had undergone any treatment ahead of thyroid surgery. MiXCR reprocessed the PCR reads for TCRdb. The sample consists of about 38,000 clones, about half of them appearing once. The material sequenced was tumor tissue. These receptors all come from a male donor with papillary thyroid cancer or a benign thyroid nodule (not recorded which). Some clones in this sample may be carry-over from other donors' samples.

The V gene is TRBV7-2, the J gene TRBJ2-1; 8 bases align to TRBD2. The germline gives CDR1 SGHTA, CDR2 FQGNSA. The CDR3 is made up of 16 amino acids. Trimming cost V 0 bases and J 2 bases; bases outside gene matches: 3. In DNA, the CDR3 is TGTGCCAGCAGCTTAGCAGGGACTAGAGCCTACAATGAGCAGTTCTTC. Encoded protein: CASSLAGTRAYNEQFF.

This clone came up a few times. The chain couples TRBV29-1 to TRBJ2-2; 10 nucleotides line up with TRBD1. The ends lost 4 bases at V and 1 base at J; junction bases unmatched: 6. The CDR3 loop spans 16 amino acids. The germline CDR1 and CDR2 sequences are SQVTM and ANQGSEA. CDR3 sequence (DNA): TGCAGCGTTGCTGGGACAGGGGCTATGAACACCGGGGAGCTGTTTTTT. Translating it yields CSVAGTGAMNTGELFF.

The sample holds a few counts of this clone. The gene calls are TRBV4-2 and TRBJ2-1; no clear D gene. V gave up 0 bases and J gave up 5 bases, with 14 bases separating them. The germline gives CDR1 LGHNA, CDR2 YNFKEQ. The CDR3 contains 16 residues. CDR3 amino acids: CASSQEWHRANNEQFF. The CDR3 DNA is TGTGCCAGCAGCCAAGAATGGCACCGGGCAAACAATGAGCAGTTCTTC.

This clone was detected only a few times. This sequence joins TRBV4-1 and TRBJ2-7; 8 bases fit TRBD1. This CDR3 is 13 amino acids long. V dropped 4 bases and J dropped 4; count of bases not matched to a gene: 3. Germline values: CDR1 MGHRA, CDR2 YSYEKL. CDR3 amino acids: CASSRDRGYEQYF. Here the CDR3 DNA reads TGCGCCAGCAGCCGTGACAGGGGATACGAGCAGTACTTC.